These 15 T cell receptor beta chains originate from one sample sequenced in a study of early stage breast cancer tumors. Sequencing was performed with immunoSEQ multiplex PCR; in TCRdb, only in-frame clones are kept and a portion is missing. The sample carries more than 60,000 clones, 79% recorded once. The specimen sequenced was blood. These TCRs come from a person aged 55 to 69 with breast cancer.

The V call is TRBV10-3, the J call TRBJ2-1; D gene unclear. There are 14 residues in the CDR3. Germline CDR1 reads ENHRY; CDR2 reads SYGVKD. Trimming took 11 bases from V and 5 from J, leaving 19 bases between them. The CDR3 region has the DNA TGTGCCGTCAAAGGCGGCAGTCTCAACAATGAGCAGTTCTTC. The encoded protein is CAVKGGSLNNEQFF.

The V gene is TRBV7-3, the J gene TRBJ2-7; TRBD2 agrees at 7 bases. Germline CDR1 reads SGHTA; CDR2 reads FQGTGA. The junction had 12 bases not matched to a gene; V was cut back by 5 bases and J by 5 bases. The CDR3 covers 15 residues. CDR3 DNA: TGTGCCAGCAGCCCCGAGTGGAGCGGGACCGACGAGCAGTACTTC. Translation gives CASSPEWSGTDEQYF.

CDR3 sequence: CASRNYVGRQNTIYF. The CDR3 DNA sequence: TGTGCCAGCAGGAATTATGTCGGACGGCAAAACACCATATATTTT. The chain uses TRBV11-2 and TRBJ1-3; D is undetermined. The CDR3 contains 15 residues. V was clipped by 6 bases and J by 6 bases, with 18 bases between them. Germline CDR1 is SGHAT and CDR2 is FQNNGV.

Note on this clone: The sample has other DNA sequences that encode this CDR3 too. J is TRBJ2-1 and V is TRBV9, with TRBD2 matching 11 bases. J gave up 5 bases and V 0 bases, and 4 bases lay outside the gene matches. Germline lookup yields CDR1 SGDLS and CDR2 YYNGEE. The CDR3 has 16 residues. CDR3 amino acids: CASSVVAGGIHNEQFF. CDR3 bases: TGTGCCAGCAGCGTAGTAGCGGGAGGGATACACAATGAGCAGTTCTTC.

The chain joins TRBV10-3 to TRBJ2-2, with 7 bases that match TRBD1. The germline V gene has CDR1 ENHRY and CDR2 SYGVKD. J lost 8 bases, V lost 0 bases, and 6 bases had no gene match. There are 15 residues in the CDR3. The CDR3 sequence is CAISESRQGAGELFF. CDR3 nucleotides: TGTGCCATCAGTGAGTCCCGACAGGGTGCGGGGGAGCTGTTTTTT.

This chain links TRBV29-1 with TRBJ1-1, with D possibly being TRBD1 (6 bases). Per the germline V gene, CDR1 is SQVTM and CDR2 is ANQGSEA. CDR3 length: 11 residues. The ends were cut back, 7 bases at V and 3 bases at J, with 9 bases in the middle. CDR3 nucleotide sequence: TGCAGCGGGGGGCGGGACACTGAAGCTTTCTTT. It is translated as CSGGRDTEAFF.

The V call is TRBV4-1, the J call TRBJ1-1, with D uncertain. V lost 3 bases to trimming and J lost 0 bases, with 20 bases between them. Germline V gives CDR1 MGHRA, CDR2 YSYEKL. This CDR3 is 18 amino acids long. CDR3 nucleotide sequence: TGCGCCAGCAGCCATTCTCACAAAGGTGTACATATGAACACTGAAGCTTTCTTT. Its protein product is CASSHSHKGVHMNTEAFF.

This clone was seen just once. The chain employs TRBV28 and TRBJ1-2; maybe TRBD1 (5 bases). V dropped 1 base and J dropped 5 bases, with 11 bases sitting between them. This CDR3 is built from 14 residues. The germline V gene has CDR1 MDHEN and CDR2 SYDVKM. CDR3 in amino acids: CASSLSRGKYGYTF. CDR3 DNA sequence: TGTGCCAGCAGTTTATCTCGGGGCAAGTATGGCTACACCTTC.

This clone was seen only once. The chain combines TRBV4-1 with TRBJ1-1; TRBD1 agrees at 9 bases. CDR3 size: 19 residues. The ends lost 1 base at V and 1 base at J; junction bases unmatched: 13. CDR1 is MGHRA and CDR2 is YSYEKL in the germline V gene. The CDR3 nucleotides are TGCGCCAGCAGCCAAGCCCGGGACAGGGCAGACCTATCGAACACTGAAGCTTTCTTT. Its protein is CASSQARDRADLSNTEAFF.

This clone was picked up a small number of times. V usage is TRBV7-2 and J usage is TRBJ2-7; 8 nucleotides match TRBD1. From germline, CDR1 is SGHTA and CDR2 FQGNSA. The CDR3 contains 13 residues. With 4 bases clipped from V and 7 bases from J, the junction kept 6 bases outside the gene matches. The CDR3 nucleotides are TGTGCCAGCAGCTACGGCAGGGGGCAAGAGCAGTACTTC. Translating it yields CASSYGRGQEQYF.

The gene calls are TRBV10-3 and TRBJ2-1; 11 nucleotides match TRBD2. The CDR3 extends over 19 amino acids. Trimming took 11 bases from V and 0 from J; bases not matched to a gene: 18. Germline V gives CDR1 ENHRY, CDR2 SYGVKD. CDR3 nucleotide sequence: TGTGCCGCCCATGAGGGGCGCACTAGCGGGAGAGACTCCTACAATGAGCAGTTCTTC. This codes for CAAHEGRTSGRDSYNEQFF.

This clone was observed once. This CDR3 is CASSETRDVTGELFF. The CDR3 DNA follows: TGTGCCAGCAGCGAGACTAGGGACGTCACCGGGGAGCTGTTTTTT. The chain combines TRBV2 with TRBJ2-2, with TRBD2 as a possible D gene (6 bases). The CDR3 sequence is 15 residues long. The V end lost 6 bases, the J end lost 4 bases, and 15 bases lay between the germline ends. Germline V gene data show CDR1 as SNHLY and CDR2 as FYNNEI.

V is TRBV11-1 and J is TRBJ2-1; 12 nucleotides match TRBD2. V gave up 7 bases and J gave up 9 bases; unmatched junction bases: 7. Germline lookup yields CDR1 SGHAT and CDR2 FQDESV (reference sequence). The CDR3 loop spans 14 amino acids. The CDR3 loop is CASKPSGRAFEQFF. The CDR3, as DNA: TGTGCCAGCAAACCTAGCGGGAGGGCCTTTGAGCAGTTCTTC. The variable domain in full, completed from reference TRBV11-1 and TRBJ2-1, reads EAEVAQSPRYKITEKSQAVAFWCDPISGHATLYWYRQILGQGPELLVQFQDESVVDDSQLPKDRFSAERLKGVDSTLKIQPAELGDSAMYLCASKPSGRAFEQFFGPGTRLTVL.

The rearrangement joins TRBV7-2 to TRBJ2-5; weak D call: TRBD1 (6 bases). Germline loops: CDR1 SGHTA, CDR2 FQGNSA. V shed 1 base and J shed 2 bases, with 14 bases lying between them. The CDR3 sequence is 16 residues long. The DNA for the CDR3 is TGTGCCAGCAGCTTAGGCCCCCCGGACAGACAAGAGACCCAGTACTTC. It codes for CASSLGPPDRQETQYF.

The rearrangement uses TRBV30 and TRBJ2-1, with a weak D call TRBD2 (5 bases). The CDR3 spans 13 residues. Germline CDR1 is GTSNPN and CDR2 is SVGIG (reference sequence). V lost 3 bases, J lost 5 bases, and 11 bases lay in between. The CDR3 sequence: CAWREGHHNEQFF. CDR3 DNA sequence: TGTGCCTGGAGAGAGGGTCATCACAATGAGCAGTTCTTC.